This T cell receptor beta chain comes out of a study of blood T cell repertoires in COVID-19. Study as a whole: Acute and convalescent COVID-19 specimens originated in the United States, Italy and Spain. T cells, B-cell-depleted T cells, or PBMCs supplied cDNA or gDNA.

Original analysis: For nucleated cells, counts were estimated from reference gene primer amplification. Sequencing was performed with immunoSEQ multiplex PCR; in TCRdb, only in-frame clones are kept and a portion is missing. V and J calls and clone size come straight from that table; D and trimming were deduced from the DNA. Of tens of thousands of clones listed, 90% to 95% are singletons. The germline V gene has CDR1 LNHDA and CDR2 SQIVND (reference sequence). The CDR3 is 12 amino acids. V lost 8 bases and J 3 bases, leaving 8 bases between the germline ends. Recruited during active infection, patients (from Seattle) were subsequently followed longitudinally.

The source material was peripheral blood. The chain joins TRBV19 to TRBJ2-1; D is undetermined. The sequence derives from a middle-aged man with COVID-19, enrolled during active disease. The CDR3 region is CASDSNYNEQFF. CDR3 bases: TGTGCCAGTGACTCCAACTACAATGAGCAGTTCTTC. The variable domain in full, completed from reference TRBV19 and TRBJ2-1, reads DGGITQSPKYLFRKEGQNVTLSCEQNLNHDAMYWYRQDPGQGLRLIYYSQIVNDFQKGDIAEGYSVSREKKESFPLTVTSAQKNPTAFYLCASDSNYNEQFFGPGTRLTVL.